The 20 T cell receptor beta chains reported below all come from one sample, sequenced in a study of T cells after yellow fever vaccination. TCRdb used MiXCR to reprocess the 5' RACE reads, holding one entry per CDR3 protein. This sample yields hundreds of thousands of distinct CDR3 sequences, of which 15% to 20% are seen a single time; 15% to 20% belongs to the top ten. Sequenced here: PBMCs, sampled before the yellow fever booster vaccination. The receptor source for this set is a man younger than 30 who received the YFV17D yellow fever vaccine.

The chain employs TRBV19 and TRBJ2-3; D may be TRBD2 (7 bases). V lost 7 bases, J lost 6 bases, and 17 bases lay in between. This CDR3 spans 14 amino acids. From germline, CDR1 is LNHDA and CDR2 SQIVND (reference sequence). CDR3 nucleotide sequence: TGTGCCAGTACCTATGGGGGGGGGCCGGATACGCAGTATTTT. It codes for CASTYGGGPDTQYF.

This clonotype showed up just a few times. The CDR3 protein is CASSPLAGLGQETQYF. The CDR3 DNA follows: TGTGCCAGCAGCCCGTTGGCGGGGCTGGGGCAAGAGACCCAGTACTTC. The chain recombines TRBV7-8 with TRBJ2-5, with D perhaps TRBD2 (6 bases). Germline V gives CDR1 SGHVS, CDR2 FQNEAQ. V shed 5 bases and J shed 2 bases, with 18 bases lying between them. The CDR3 consists of 16 residues.

The chain employs TRBV5-1 and TRBJ1-6, with 9 bases matching TRBD1. Germline V gene data show CDR1 as SGHRS and CDR2 as YFSETQ. Losses at the gene ends were 3 bases for V and 8 bases for J; bases not matched to a gene: 6. This CDR3 region has 15 residues. This CDR3 is CASSWGTGIHSPLHF. DNA for the CDR3: TGCGCCAGCAGCTGGGGGACAGGGATACATTCACCCCTCCACTTT.

The rearrangement uses TRBV7-6 and TRBJ1-4, with a weak D call TRBD1 (6 bases). Germline V lookup: CDR1 SGHVS, CDR2 FNYEAQ. This CDR3 spans 17 amino acids. V dropped 5 bases and J dropped 6 bases, with 22 bases sitting between them. As DNA, the CDR3 is TGTGCCAGCAGCCCGCGACTGACAGGCTATAGCCATGAAAAACTGTTTTTT. Translating gives CASSPRLTGYSHEKLFF.

The rearrangement links TRBV5-1 to TRBJ1-4, with TRBD1 identical over 7 bases. Trimming took 3 bases from V and 4 from J; bases not matched to a gene: 9. This CDR3 spans 16 amino acids. Germline CDR1 reads SGHRS; CDR2 reads YFSETQ. The CDR3 DNA is TGCGCCAGCAGCTCTAGGGACAGTCGGCTTAATGAAAAACTGTTTTTT. Its protein is CASSSRDSRLNEKLFF. Supplemented by reference TRBV5-1 and TRBJ1-4, the full variable domain reads KAGVTQTPRYLIKTRGQQVTLSCSPISGHRSVSWYQQTPGQGLQFLFEYFSETQRNKGNFPGRFSGRQFSNSRSEMNVSTLELGDSALYLCASSSRDSRLNEKLFFGSGTQLSVL.

This clonotype was detected a few times. The chain links TRBV7-2 to TRBJ2-5; no clear D gene. The germline V gene has CDR1 SGHTA and CDR2 FQGNSA. Trimming took 2 bases from V and 7 from J, leaving 8 bases between them. CDR3 length: 12 residues. CDR3 in DNA: TGTGCCAGCAGCTTAACGTTAGGGACCCAGTACTTC. Its translation is CASSLTLGTQYF.

This clonotype was observed many times. The chain couples TRBV6-5 to TRBJ2-7; 12 nucleotides agree with TRBD2. The V gene end was trimmed by 6 bases and the J gene end by 0 bases; junction bases not matched to a gene: 6. This CDR3 region has 16 residues. Germline lookup yields CDR1 MNHEY and CDR2 SVGAGI. The CDR3 bases are TGTGCCAGCAGCCAAACTAGCGGGGGGCTCTCCTACGAGCAGTACTTC. Its protein is CASSQTSGGLSYEQYF.

The chain employs TRBV11-2 and TRBJ2-4; 10 positions agree with TRBD2. There are 16 residues in the CDR3. The germline V gene has CDR1 SGHAT and CDR2 FQNNGV. The trim removed 5 bases at V and 6 bases at J, leaving 10 bases unmatched. CDR3 loop: CASSPDGTSVTNIQYF. For the CDR3, the DNA is TGTGCCAGCAGCCCAGATGGGACTAGCGTGACAAACATTCAGTACTTC.

This clonotype was observed a few times. The genes are TRBV5-5 and TRBJ1-3; D is undetermined. The V end lost 3 bases, the J end lost 0 bases, and 7 bases lay between the germline ends. The V gene's germline CDR1 is SGHKS and CDR2 YYEKEE (reference sequence). The CDR3 covers 14 residues. CDR3 amino acids: CASSSLLSGNTIYF. CDR3 coding DNA: TGTGCCAGCAGCTCGTTACTCTCTGGAAACACCATATATTTT. Complete variable domain (other parts from reference TRBV5-5 and TRBJ1-3): DAGVTQSPTHLIKTRGQQVTLRCSPISGHKSVSWYQQVLGQGPQFIFQYYEKEERGRGNFPDRFSARQFPNYSSELNVNALLLGDSALYLCASSSLLSGNTIYFGEGSWLTVV.

The V and J genes are TRBV12-3 or TRBV12-4 and TRBJ2-7, with 8 bases aligning to TRBD1. The CDR3 is 14 residues long. The J segment lost 4 bases and the V segment lost 6 bases, leaving 8 bases of the junction unmatched. The CDR3 region has the DNA TGTGCCAGCAGGCGACGGGACAGGAATTACGAGCAGTACTTC. This gives the protein CASRRRDRNYEQYF.

The chain couples TRBV5-1 to TRBJ2-3; D is perhaps TRBD2 (6 bases). This CDR3 region has 15 residues. The germline V gene encodes CDR1 SGHRS and CDR2 YFSETQ. V lost 4 bases and J 4 bases, leaving 16 bases between the germline ends. The CDR3 region is CASSPMTSGADTQYF. CDR3 sequence (DNA): TGCGCCAGCAGCCCGATGACTAGTGGAGCAGATACGCAGTATTTT.

The V and J genes are TRBV5-1 and TRBJ1-6; tentatively, D is TRBD1 (5 bases). This CDR3 has 15 amino acids. Germline values: CDR1 SGHRS, CDR2 YFSETQ. V lost 4 bases and J 10 bases, leaving 18 bases between the germline ends. The CDR3 loop is CASSSHGGIGSPLHF. The DNA for the CDR3 is TGCGCCAGCAGCAGCCATGGGGGGATCGGGTCACCCCTCCACTTT. The entire variable domain, with the rest obtained from reference TRBV5-1 and TRBJ1-6, is as follows: KAGVTQTPRYLIKTRGQQVTLSCSPISGHRSVSWYQQTPGQGLQFLFEYFSETQRNKGNFPGRFSGRQFSNSRSEMNVSTLELGDSALYLCASSSHGGIGSPLHFGNGTRLTVT.

This clonotype has more than one count but fewer than ten. This rearrangement joins TRBV6-5 to TRBJ1-2, with no clear D. This CDR3 region has 13 residues. The V end lost 6 bases, the J end lost 2 bases, and 10 bases lay between the germline ends. In germline, CDR1 is MNHEY, CDR2 SVGAGI. The CDR3 bases are TGTGCCAGCAGGGACGACGGGAACTATGGCTACACCTTC. It encodes CASRDDGNYGYTF.

This rearrangement joins TRBV9 to TRBJ2-3; TRBD2 aligns across 14 bases. V was clipped by 4 bases and J by 5 bases; unmatched bases: 9. The CDR3 totals 17 residues. Germline V gene lookup returns CDR1 SGDLS and CDR2 YYNGEE. The CDR3 coding sequence is TGTGCCAGCAGCCCCCGAACCGGACTAGCGGGGGGAGATACGCAGTATTTT. This encodes CASSPRTGLAGGDTQYF.

The V and J genes are TRBV12-3 or TRBV12-4 and TRBJ2-1; D might be TRBD2 (5 bases). V lost 4 bases to trimming and J lost 14 bases, with 15 bases between them. This CDR3 contains 12 residues. CDR3 in DNA: TGTGCCAGCAGTTGGTTAGGGTCGGAGGAGTTCTTC. Protein product: CASSWLGSEEFF.

This clonotype has more than one count but fewer than ten. The chain links TRBV10-3 to TRBJ1-5; D call uncertain. Trimming took 3 bases from V and 0 from J, leaving 6 bases between them. CDR1 and CDR2 from the germline V gene are ENHRY and SYGVKD. CDR3 length: 14 amino acids. CDR3 in DNA: TGTGCCATCAGTGATTCAGATAGCAATCAGCCCCAGCATTTT. It codes for CAISDSDSNQPQHF.

The J gene is TRBJ2-3, the V gene TRBV15; tentatively, D is TRBD1 or TRBD2 (5 bases each). There are 14 residues in the CDR3. Germline loops: CDR1 LNHNV, CDR2 YYDKDF (reference sequence). V gave up 5 bases and J gave up 6 bases, with 15 bases separating them. This CDR3 reads CATSASGLADTQYF. CDR3 DNA sequence: TGTGCCACCAGCGCATCGGGGCTCGCGGATACGCAGTATTTT.

This clonotype was seen a few times. The chain uses TRBV7-2 and TRBJ1-1; tentatively, D is TRBD1 (5 bases). The V end lost 5 bases, the J end lost 1 base, and 8 bases lay between the germline ends. This CDR3 has 13 residues. The germline V gene has CDR1 SGHTA and CDR2 FQGNSA. The CDR3 coding sequence is TGTGCCAGCAGCAAGACAGCGAACACTGAAGCTTTCTTT. Its protein product is CASSKTANTEAFF.

This chain links TRBV4-3 with TRBJ2-7; 10 bases line up with TRBD2. The CDR3 spans 16 residues. Germline V gene lookup returns CDR1 LGHNA and CDR2 YSLEER. Losses at the gene ends were 1 base for V and 2 bases for J; bases not matched to a gene: 5. Here the CDR3 reads CASSQGVLAGAYEQYF. The DNA for the CDR3 is TGCGCCAGCAGCCAAGGGGTCCTAGCGGGGGCCTACGAGCAGTACTTC.

This clonotype appeared a few times. This chain joins TRBV28 and TRBJ2-1; TRBD2 might be the D (6 bases). V shed 5 bases and J shed 12 bases, with 14 bases lying between them. This CDR3 has 12 amino acids. The germline V gene encodes CDR1 MDHEN and CDR2 SYDVKM. The CDR3 nucleotides are TGTGCCAGCAGTGTAGGTGTGGGGGGGCAGTTCTTC. Encoded protein: CASSVGVGGQFF.